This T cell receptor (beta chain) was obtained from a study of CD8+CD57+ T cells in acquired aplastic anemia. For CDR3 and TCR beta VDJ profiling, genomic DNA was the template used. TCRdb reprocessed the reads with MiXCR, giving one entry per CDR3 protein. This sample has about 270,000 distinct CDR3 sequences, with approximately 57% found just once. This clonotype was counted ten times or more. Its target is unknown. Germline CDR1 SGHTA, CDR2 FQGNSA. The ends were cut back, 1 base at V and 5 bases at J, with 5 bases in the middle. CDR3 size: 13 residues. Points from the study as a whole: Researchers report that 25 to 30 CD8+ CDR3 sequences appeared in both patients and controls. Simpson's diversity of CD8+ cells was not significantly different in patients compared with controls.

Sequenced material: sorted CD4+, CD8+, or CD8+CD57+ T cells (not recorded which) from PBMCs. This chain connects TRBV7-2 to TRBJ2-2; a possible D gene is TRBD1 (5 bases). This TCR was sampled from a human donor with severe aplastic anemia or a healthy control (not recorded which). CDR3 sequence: CASSLEGTGELFF. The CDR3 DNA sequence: TGTGCCAGCAGCTTAGAGGGGACCGGGGAGCTGTTTTTT.